This T cell receptor beta chain stems from a study of cytomegalovirus exposure and HLA in healthy donors. Across the whole study: The 110 million or so unique TCR beta sequences, from approximately 170 million T cells, were found by an earlier analysis. Within an early data release were about 90 million unique TCRs drawn from HLA-typed donors.

The CDR3 totals 13 residues. The germline gives CDR1 MDHEN, CDR2 SYDVKM. Trimming removed 4 bases at V and 6 bases at J, with 11 bases between. In its sample, this clone was seen a few times. Its cognate antigen is unknown. Both 60 Vbeta primers and 13 Jbeta primers went into the PCR. Libraries were prepared by immunoSEQ multiplex PCR; TCRdb keeps only in-frame clonotypes and omits some of them. This repertoire shows about 150,000 clones, about 10% found once; its top ten account for 1.8%. Findings and limits, study-wide: In vitro confirmation showed a few CMV-associated chains to be CMV antigen specific. A later examination showed that TCR association rates differed by HLA locus, with DRB1 most and HLA-C fewest.

The J gene is TRBJ2-3, the V gene TRBV28, with D hard to call. The sequence derives from a man in his fifties in good health and CMV-seronegative. What was sequenced was PBMCs. In DNA, the CDR3 is TGTGCCAGCAGTTCCCCCAGATCTGATACGCAGTATTTT. Its protein is CASSSPRSDTQYF.